The rows below give T cell receptor beta chains drawn from one sample of a study of OX40 agonist ivuxolimab in advanced cancers. Generated by immunoSEQ multiplex PCR, the TCRdb table keeps only in-frame clones and is missing some. The sample yields approximately 76,000 clones, 70% to 90% seen once. The sample in question was CD4+ or CD8+ T cells sorted from blood, obtained in a trial of the OX40 agonist ivuxolimab. These TCRs come from an adult with an advanced solid tumor such as melanoma, head and neck, liver or kidney cancer. Both conserved end residues are part of each CDR3. A D gene is named only where the DNA matches it firmly.

v_call: TRBV6-5; j_call: TRBJ1-2; d_call: -; cdr3_aa: CASSTDGYTF
v_call: TRBV6-5; j_call: TRBJ1-1; d_call: -; cdr3_aa: CASSLVRASAEAFF
v_call: TRBV30; j_call: TRBJ1-2; d_call: TRBD1; cdr3_aa: CAWSEDGRGVNYGYTF
v_call: TRBV5-6; j_call: TRBJ1-3; d_call: -; cdr3_aa: CASSLRAEPSGNTIYF
v_call: TRBV11-2; j_call: TRBJ2-5; d_call: TRBD1; cdr3_aa: CASSLGQGQETQYF
v_call: TRBV6-6; j_call: TRBJ1-5; d_call: -; cdr3_aa: CASSYPGEQPQHF
v_call: TRBV2; j_call: TRBJ1-1; d_call: TRBD1; cdr3_aa: CASRTTGYNTEAFF
v_call: TRBV7-3; j_call: TRBJ2-5; d_call: -; cdr3_aa: CASSLNLRGPEETQYF
v_call: TRBV7-2; j_call: TRBJ1-1; d_call: -; cdr3_aa: CASSLTETQNTEAFF
v_call: TRBV5-6; j_call: TRBJ2-3; d_call: -; cdr3_aa: CASSLRDTQYF
v_call: TRBV7-6; j_call: TRBJ2-1; d_call: TRBD2; cdr3_aa: CASSLMRTREGEQFF
v_call: TRBV5-4; j_call: TRBJ2-7; d_call: -; cdr3_aa: CASSYPGYEQYF
v_call: TRBV7-3; j_call: TRBJ2-7; d_call: TRBD1; cdr3_aa: CASIITGGAYEQYF
v_call: TRBV11-2; j_call: TRBJ1-1; d_call: -; cdr3_aa: CASSWEMNTEAFF
v_call: TRBV5-6; j_call: TRBJ1-1; d_call: -; cdr3_aa: CASSLQQGTEAFF
v_call: TRBV29-1; j_call: TRBJ1-2; d_call: -; cdr3_aa: CSVDGGLGGYTF
v_call: TRBV5-1; j_call: TRBJ2-3; d_call: -; cdr3_aa: CASSLAGYTDTQYF